This T cell receptor beta chain stems from a study of T cell repertoires in cytomegalovirus infection. About the study: Based on public TCR beta signatures, there were indications of CMV infection and of a matching HLA type.

CDR3 length: 14 amino acids. The junction had 3 bases not matched to a gene; V was cut back by 3 bases and J by 4 bases. Germline CDR1 LNHDA, CDR2 SQIVND (reference sequence). TCRdb recomputed calls from the reads with MiXCR, one row per CDR3 protein. The sample consists of about 180,000 distinct CDR3 sequences, around 14% of them appearing once. The rearrangement links TRBV19 to TRBJ2-5, with 9 bases that match TRBD1. Specimen: PBMCs. This clonotype was obtained from a human donor in good health (CMV status not recorded). Some clones in this sample may be carry-over from other donors' samples. The CDR3 DNA is TGTGCCAGTAGTATTACAGGGGGCGTAGAGACCCAGTACTTC. Amino acid sequence: CASSITGGVETQYF.